The 9 T cell receptor beta chains reported below all come from one sample, sequenced in a study of T cell responses to AZD1222 COVID-19 vaccine. Libraries were prepared by immunoSEQ multiplex PCR; TCRdb keeps only in-frame clonotypes and omits some of them. The data contain 84,000 or so clones, around 90% of them singletons. The sequences come from peripheral blood, collected on day 0 of AZD1222 vaccination. The origin of the receptors is an adult in good health.

The V gene is TRBV5-1, the J gene TRBJ2-4; D unclear. This CDR3 comprises 15 residues. CDR1 SGHRS and CDR2 YFSETQ come from the germline V gene. V gave up 4 bases and J gave up 1 base, with 12 bases separating them. The DNA of the CDR3 is TGCGCCAGCAGCCTACAAGGAGAGGCCAAAAACATTCAGTACTTC. This codes for CASSLQGEAKNIQYF.

The chain couples TRBV5-8 to TRBJ1-3, with TRBD1 as a possible D gene (5 bases). The length of the CDR3 is 15 residues. CDR1 SGHTS and CDR2 YDEGEE come from the germline V gene. V lost 0 bases and J lost 3, with 10 bases in between. CDR3: CASSLAGGGGNTIYF. In DNA form, the CDR3 reads TGTGCCAGCAGCTTGGCGGGGGGTGGTGGAAACACCATATATTTT.

The chain has TRBV28 and TRBJ2-3; tentatively, D is TRBD1 (6 bases). Germline assignment: CDR1 MDHEN and CDR2 SYDVKM. Trimming pared 8 bases from V and 1 base from J, leaving 10 bases between. The CDR3 consists of 13 residues. In DNA form, the CDR3 reads TGTGCCAGCTTAAACAGGGGCACAGATACGCAGTATTTT. Translated: CASLNRGTDTQYF.

This clone appeared once. V gene TRBV9 combines with J gene TRBJ2-3; D call uncertain. CDR3 length: 14 residues. Germline V gene lookup returns CDR1 SGDLS and CDR2 YYNGEE. V dropped 0 bases and J dropped 0 bases, with 5 bases sitting between them. CDR3 sequence: CASSVAPSTDTQYF. CDR3 nucleotide sequence: TGTGCCAGCAGCGTAGCCCCGAGCACAGATACGCAGTATTTT.

The chain uses TRBV7-2 and TRBJ2-3; D is undetermined. V was pared by 6 bases and J by 10 bases, with 11 bases between. Germline loops: CDR1 SGHTA, CDR2 FQGNSA. CDR3 size: 11 residues. CDR3 in DNA: TGTGCCAGCAGGGAAATCACGGCGCAGTATTTT. It specifies CASREITAQYF.

J is TRBJ1-3 and V is TRBV5-8; D gene ambiguous. The germline gives CDR1 SGHTS, CDR2 YDEGEE. Trimming removed 2 bases from V and 0 bases from J, with 9 bases in between. The CDR3 extends over 15 amino acids. CDR3 region: CASSLSKSSGNTIYF. In nucleotides, the CDR3 is TGTGCCAGCAGCTTATCAAAGAGCTCTGGAAACACCATATATTTT.

The chain links TRBV11-3 to TRBJ2-1, with 8 bases fitting TRBD2. The length of the CDR3 is 16 residues. The germline gives CDR1 SGHNT, CDR2 YENEEA. With 4 bases clipped from V and 5 bases from J, the junction kept 10 bases outside the gene matches. The CDR3 nucleotides read TGTGCCAGCAGCTCCCTAGGCCGGGAGGGTGACAATGAGCAGTTCTTC. This sequence encodes CASSSLGREGDNEQFF.

The table lists this clone with a few counts. In DNA form, the CDR3 reads TGTGCCAGCAGCCAAGTGGGGTCGTCAGGGAGGGACGGCTACACCTTC. Encoded protein: CASSQVGSSGRDGYTF. The chain has TRBV3-1 (or the pseudogene TRBV3-2) and TRBJ1-2; TRBD1 might be the D (5 bases). The germline V gene encodes CDR1 LGHDT and CDR2 YNNKEL (reference sequence). This CDR3 region has 16 residues. The V gene lost 1 base and the J gene lost 8 bases, with 20 bases spanning the gap.

The V and J genes are TRBV11-2 and TRBJ2-2, with TRBD2 as a possible D gene (6 bases). The V gene lost 5 bases and the J gene lost 6 bases, with 16 bases spanning the gap. Germline V CDR1 and CDR2: SGHAT, FQNNGV. The CDR3 runs to 15 residues. CDR3 DNA sequence: TGTGCCAGCAGCCCTCGGGGGACCGCGGCCGGGGAGCTGTTTTTT. This gives the protein CASSPRGTAAGELFF.